This T cell receptor beta chain was retrieved from a study of blood T cell repertoires in COVID-19. Study context: Sites in the United States, Italy and Spain provided acute and convalescent COVID-19 samples. The cDNA or gDNA used as material had been derived from T cells, B-cell-depleted T cells, or PBMCs.

Original processing notes: The authors estimated nucleated cell counts from reference gene primer amplification. The data were produced by immunoSEQ multiplex PCR, yet TCRdb's version contains in-frame clones alone and is incomplete. D and trimming come from the DNA, and the V and J calls and clone size come from that table. The repertoire holds over 70,000 clones, with more than 70% as singletons. The sequenced material came from peripheral blood. This TCR was sampled from a man older than 75 with acute or convalescent COVID-19.

CDR3 coding DNA: TGCGCCAGCAGCTTGAACAGCATCCGATCTGGAAACACCATATATTTT. Its protein is CASSLNSIRSGNTIYF. This chain connects TRBV5-1 to TRBJ1-3; the D is unclear. The CDR3 extends over 16 amino acids. Germline V lookup: CDR1 SGHRS, CDR2 YFSETQ. Trimming removed 1 base from V and 1 base from J, with 12 bases in between. Using reference TRBV5-1 and TRBJ1-3 for the parts outside the CDR3, the full variable domain is KAGVTQTPRYLIKTRGQQVTLSCSPISGHRSVSWYQQTPGQGLQFLFEYFSETQRNKGNFPGRFSGRQFSNSRSEMNVSTLELGDSALYLCASSLNSIRSGNTIYFGEGSWLTVV.